The present T cell receptor beta chain was sequenced within a study of beta chain features in type 1 diabetes. The CDR3 runs 13 residues. The V segment lost 7 bases and the J segment 7 bases; nucleotides outside the gene matches: 8. Per the germline V gene, CDR1 is SNHLY and CDR2 is FYNNEI. The sequenced template was cDNA made from the entire isolated RNA. Each sample of naive, central memory or regulatory T cells had, on average, approximately 3.5 million reads. Produced via immunoSEQ multiplex PCR; TCRdb's table is partial and in-frame only. The sample consists of around 340,000 clones, roughly a fifth of them appearing once. As concerns this clone: Its antigen is unidentified.

Regarding the study as a whole: Junctions at VDJ sites from type 1 diabetes patients had fewer insertions and more deletions. cDNA-based reads could over-represent cells with high TCR expression.

A sort by CD45RO/CCR7/CD25/CD127/CD95/CD27 yielded CD4+ naive, central memory, regulatory and stem cell-like memory cells. This TCR was recovered from a woman aged 18-29 years in good health. This chain links TRBV2 with TRBJ1-2; 8 bases line up with TRBD1. The sequenced sample was naive CD4+ T cells from blood. CDR3 residues: CASKSGGAVGYTF. CDR3 in DNA: TGTGCCAGCAAATCAGGGGGCGCGGTTGGCTACACCTTC.